A single sample is the source of the 22 T cell receptor beta chains below, sequenced in a study of long-term antiretroviral therapy in people with HIV. Survey-level resolution applied to immunoSEQ assay v3.0. The data were produced by immunoSEQ multiplex PCR, yet TCRdb's version contains in-frame clones alone and is incomplete. This table has 35,000 to 50,000 clones, 86% appearing once. The sequences come from unsorted PBMCs, collected 0.1 years before starting antiretroviral therapy. These TCRs come from a woman aged 45-65 years with HIV.

The chain recombines TRBV5-1 with TRBJ1-2; 9 bases agree with TRBD1. The CDR3 is 13 amino acids. From germline, CDR1 is SGHRS and CDR2 YFSETQ. V shed 4 bases, J shed 6 bases, and the junction held 4 bases outside the gene matches. The CDR3 DNA reads as TGCGCCAGCAGCACAGGGACAGGGAATGGCTACACCTTC. Its protein is CASSTGTGNGYTF.

The genes are TRBV7-6 and TRBJ2-7; D is unresolved. Trimming removed 5 bases at V and 4 bases at J, with 12 bases between. The germline CDR1 and CDR2 sequences are SGHVS and FNYEAQ. CDR3 size: 13 residues. The CDR3 coding sequence is TGTGCCAGCAGCCACGGAACCGAATACGAGCAGTACTTC. It yields the protein CASSHGTEYEQYF.

CDR3 DNA: TGTGCCAGCAGTGAAGCGCCAGGGGAGGTGGTCGGGGAGCTGTTTTTT. Translation: CASSEAPGEVVGELFF. V gene TRBV2 combines with J gene TRBJ2-2; D possibly uses TRBD1 or TRBD2 (6 bases each). Trimming took 0 bases from V and 7 from J, leaving 15 bases between them. The CDR3 totals 16 residues. Germline loops: CDR1 SNHLY, CDR2 FYNNEI. The whole variable domain, filled in from reference TRBV2 and TRBJ2-2, reads EPEVTQTPSHQVTQMGQEVILRCVPISNHLYFYWYRQILGQKVEFLVSFYNNEISEKSEIFDDQFSVERPDGSNFTLKIRSTKLEDSAMYFCASSEAPGEVVGELFFGEGSRLTVL.

The count of this clone is one. The chain combines TRBV9 with TRBJ2-3; D is perhaps TRBD2 (5 bases). The V end lost 4 bases, the J end lost 1 base, and 16 bases lay between the germline ends. The germline V gene encodes CDR1 SGDLS and CDR2 YYNGEE. This CDR3 has 16 amino acids. In DNA form, the CDR3 reads TGTGCCAGCAGCCCCAGCCTAGGACTCCGCACAGATACGCAGTATTTT. Translated, it gives CASSPSLGLRTDTQYF.

CDR3 DNA sequence: TGTGCCAGCAGCTCTTCGCGGGGGGTCGACGAGCAGTACTTC. Amino acid sequence: CASSSSRGVDEQYF. The chain couples TRBV5-4 to TRBJ2-7; 8 bases are shared with TRBD2. The CDR3 contains 14 residues. V dropped 3 bases and J dropped 5; count of bases not matched to a gene: 7. The germline V gene has CDR1 SGHNT and CDR2 YYREEE (reference sequence).

The chain links TRBV5-1 to TRBJ2-5; D might be TRBD1 or TRBD2, each matching 5 bases. The CDR3 sequence is 13 residues long. Germline V gene sequence: CDR1 SGHRS, CDR2 YFSETQ. V was clipped by 3 bases and J by 2 bases, with 8 bases between them. CDR3 region: CASSWDVQETQYF. The DNA for the CDR3 is TGCGCCAGCAGCTGGGACGTACAAGAGACCCAGTACTTC.

The chain joins TRBV7-8 to TRBJ2-3; TRBD1 or TRBD2 may be the D gene (5 bases each). The CDR3 contains 15 residues. The germline V and J ends were trimmed by 3 bases and 1 base, with 11 bases remaining between them. Germline V gives CDR1 SGHVS, CDR2 FQNEAQ. CDR3 amino acids: CASSFRGDGTDTQYF. The CDR3 nucleotides read TGTGCCAGCAGCTTTCGAGGGGACGGCACAGATACGCAGTATTTT. Full variable domain (outside the CDR3, taken from reference TRBV7-8 and TRBJ2-3): GAGVSQSPRYKVAKRGQDVALRCDPISGHVSLFWYQQALGQGPEFLTYFQNEAQLDKSGLPSDRFFAERPEGSVSTLKIQRTQQEDSAVYLCASSFRGDGTDTQYFGPGTRLTVL.

J is TRBJ2-7 and V is TRBV19; no clear D gene. Germline CDR1 LNHDA, CDR2 SQIVND (reference sequence). The CDR3 is 13 amino acids. V dropped 3 bases and J dropped 3 bases, with 9 bases sitting between them. This CDR3 is CASSIQLNYEQYF. The CDR3 nucleotides are TGTGCCAGTAGTATTCAGCTCAACTACGAGCAGTACTTC.

This clone was counted a few times. The rearrangement uses TRBV5-5 and TRBJ1-5, with unresolved D. V was clipped by 0 bases and J by 9 bases, with 10 bases between them. The length of the CDR3 is 13 residues. CDR1 SGHKS and CDR2 YYEKEE come from the germline V gene (reference sequence). The CDR3 DNA follows: TGTGCCAGCAGCTTGGACAGCGAGGGGCCCCAGCATTTT. As protein: CASSLDSEGPQHF.

This rearrangement joins TRBV4-2 to TRBJ2-1; D remains ambiguous. Trimming pared 1 base from V and 8 bases from J, leaving 12 bases between. Germline V gene data show CDR1 as LGHNA and CDR2 as YNFKEQ. CDR3 length: 14 amino acids. CDR3 protein: CASSQGPVRDEQFF. For the CDR3, the DNA is TGTGCCAGCAGCCAAGGGCCGGTTCGGGATGAGCAGTTCTTC.

This chain links TRBV20-1 with TRBJ2-7; the D call may be TRBD1 or TRBD2 (5 bases each). The CDR3 has 11 residues. V was trimmed by 3 bases and J by 5 bases, leaving 8 bases between them. CDR1 is DFQATT, CDR2 SNEGSKA, per germline (reference sequence). The CDR3 DNA follows: TGCAGTGCTAGGAGAGGGGACGAGCAGTACTTC. This codes for CSARRGDEQYF.

V gene TRBV28 combines with J gene TRBJ2-4, with 7 bases that match TRBD2. The CDR3 covers 15 residues. CDR1 is MDHEN, CDR2 SYDVKM, per germline. Trimming removed 7 bases from V and 1 base from J; junction bases left unmatched: 7. Here the CDR3 reads CASTGGGTAKNIQYF. The CDR3 DNA follows: TGTGCCAGCACTGGCGGGGGAACGGCCAAAAACATTCAGTACTTC.

The chain links TRBV2 to TRBJ1-3; D not certain. The length of the CDR3 is 13 residues. Germline CDR1 and CDR2: SNHLY and FYNNEI. Trimming pared 4 bases from V and 0 bases from J, leaving 4 bases between. The chain's CDR3 is CASSGSSGNTIYF. CDR3 nucleotide sequence: TGTGCCAGCAGTGGATCCTCTGGAAACACCATATATTTT.

This clone has only one observation. The chain carries TRBV30 and TRBJ1-2; the D is unclear. CDR3 size: 12 residues. V was shortened by 1 base and J by 1 base, with 4 bases between the two germline ends. The germline CDR1 and CDR2 sequences are GTSNPN and SVGIG (reference sequence). CDR3 sequence reads: CAWSEGNYGYTF. For the CDR3, the DNA is TGTGCCTGGAGTGAGGGTAACTATGGCTACACCTTC.

The chain employs TRBV10-1 and TRBJ2-7; D not certain. The CDR3 loop spans 15 amino acids. Per the germline V gene, CDR1 is WNHNN and CDR2 is SYGVQD (reference sequence). V dropped 0 bases and J dropped 0 bases, with 9 bases sitting between them. The CDR3 DNA is TGCGCCAGCAGTGAGTCGACCTCGAGCTCCTACGAGCAGTACTTC. Protein sequence: CASSESTSSSYEQYF.

This chain uses TRBV4-2 with TRBJ1-5; D might be TRBD1 (5 bases). Germline loops: CDR1 LGHNA, CDR2 YNFKEQ. This CDR3 is built from 15 residues. V lost 0 bases to trimming and J lost 1 base, with 7 bases between them. CDR3 region: CASSQEWGSNQPQHF. CDR3 bases: TGTGCCAGCAGCCAAGAATGGGGCAGCAATCAGCCCCAGCATTTT.

The rearrangement uses TRBV7-2 and TRBJ1-2, with D uncertain. Germline V CDR1 and CDR2: SGHTA, FQGNSA. V lost 5 bases and J 0 bases, leaving 13 bases between the germline ends. This CDR3 spans 15 amino acids. The CDR3 here is CASSLPMGANYGYTF. The DNA of the CDR3 is TGTGCCAGCAGCCTACCGATGGGAGCTAACTATGGCTACACCTTC.

The gene calls are TRBV7-2 and TRBJ2-5, with D unclear. Germline loops: CDR1 SGHTA, CDR2 FQGNSA. This CDR3 is 12 amino acids long. Trimming cost V 4 bases and J 7 bases, with 10 bases left between them. The CDR3, as DNA: TGTGCCAGCAGCTACCGATCCGGGACCCAGTACTTC. Encoded protein: CASSYRSGTQYF.

V is TRBV19 and J is TRBJ1-1; D is possibly TRBD1 (5 bases). Germline lookup yields CDR1 LNHDA and CDR2 SQIVND (reference sequence). Trimming left V 3 bases short and J 8 bases short, with 10 bases between. The CDR3 has 12 amino acids. The CDR3 spells CASSMGVPEAFF. The CDR3, as DNA: TGTGCCAGTAGTATGGGGGTTCCCGAAGCTTTCTTT. Full variable domain (rest looked up from reference TRBV19 and TRBJ1-1): DGGITQSPKYLFRKEGQNVTLSCEQNLNHDAMYWYRQDPGQGLRLIYYSQIVNDFQKGDIAEGYSVSREKKESFPLTVTSAQKNPTAFYLCASSMGVPEAFFGQGTRLTVV.

The chain uses TRBV10-3 and TRBJ2-7; D uncertain. With 3 bases removed from V and 5 bases from J, the gap between germline ends came to 14 bases. The CDR3 is made up of 14 amino acids. Germline values: CDR1 ENHRY, CDR2 SYGVKD. The CDR3 DNA is TGTGCCATCAGTGAAGGCAGAATTTCTAACGAGCAGTACTTC. Translating gives CAISEGRISNEQYF.

This clone was counted a single time. The J gene is TRBJ1-4, the V gene TRBV2; D not certain. Trimming left V 3 bases short and J 4 bases short, with 9 bases between. The V gene's germline CDR1 is SNHLY and CDR2 FYNNEI. This CDR3 is built from 14 residues. This chain's CDR3 is CASSETSYNEKLFF. The CDR3 DNA is TGTGCCAGCAGTGAGACGAGTTATAATGAAAAACTGTTTTTT. The whole variable domain, filled in from reference TRBV2 and TRBJ1-4, reads EPEVTQTPSHQVTQMGQEVILRCVPISNHLYFYWYRQILGQKVEFLVSFYNNEISEKSEIFDDQFSVERPDGSNFTLKIRSTKLEDSAMYFCASSETSYNEKLFFGSGTQLSVL.

V gene TRBV10-3 combines with J gene TRBJ1-2; 9 bases match TRBD1. V lost 3 bases, J lost 5 bases, and 7 bases stayed unmatched. The CDR3 runs to 15 residues. CDR1 and CDR2 from the germline V gene are ENHRY and SYGVKD. For the CDR3, the DNA is TGTGCCATCAGTGACCTAGACAGGGGGATTTATGGCTACACCTTC. It codes for CAISDLDRGIYGYTF.